The rows below give T cell receptor beta chains drawn from one sample of a study of T cell responses to AZD1222 COVID-19 vaccine. Here immunoSEQ multiplex PCR was the method, and the copy in TCRdb shows in-frame clones only, minus some. This sample has 150,000 to 200,000 clones, with just over 90% found just once. This specimen was peripheral blood, taken 28 days after the second dose of the MenACWY control vaccine. The receptors come from an adult who received the MenACWY meningococcal vaccine as a control. The CDR3 runs from the conserved cysteine through the conserved F or W. D genes are given only for firm matches. Size is omitted from some rows. Given values are once, few, many or a class for expanded clones.

NA | TRBJ2-2 | TRBV27 | NA | CASSFWVPDSGTGELFF | TGTGCCAGCAGTTTCTGGGTACCTGACTCGGGCACCGGGGAGCTGTTTTTT
NA | TRBJ2-7 | TRBV29-1 | TRBD1 | CSVAQGTGRYEQYF | TGCAGCGTTGCCCAGGGGACAGGGAGATACGAGCAGTACTTC
once | TRBJ2-7 | TRBV9 | NA | CASSPQGRYEQYF | TGTGCCAGCAGCCCACAGGGAAGGTACGAGCAGTACTTC
NA | TRBJ2-2 | TRBV18 | TRBD2 | CASSLKGLAAGELFF | TGTGCCAGCTCATTAAAGGGACTAGCGGCCGGGGAGCTGTTTTTT
NA | TRBJ2-1 | TRBV30 | NA | CAWSVRGARNEQFF | TGTGCCTGGAGTGTACGGGGGGCGCGGAATGAGCAGTTCTTC
NA | TRBJ2-1 | TRBV18 | TRBD2 | CASSTASGSRNEQFF | TGTGCCAGCTCGACCGCTAGCGGGAGTAGAAATGAGCAGTTCTTC
NA | TRBJ1-3 | TRBV7-2 | TRBD1 | CASRRDSGNTIYF | TGTGCCAGCAGGCGGGACAGCGGAAACACCATATATTTT
few | TRBJ2-3 | TRBV11-2 | TRBD2 | CASSLGLAGGSHTQYF | TGTGCCAGCAGCTTAGGACTAGCGGGAGGCAGCCATACGCAGTATTTT
NA | TRBJ2-3 | TRBV11-2 | NA | CASSPRRWALYSTDTQYF | TGTGCCAGCAGCCCTAGACGGTGGGCGCTGTATAGCACAGATACGCAGTATTTT
NA | TRBJ2-2 | TRBV2 | TRBD2 | CASRVGTSGYTGELFF | TGTGCCAGCAGAGTAGGGACTAGCGGGTACACCGGGGAGCTGTTTTTT
NA | TRBJ2-3 | TRBV6-2/TRBV6-3 | NA | CASSYSNRADTQYF | TGTGCCAGCAGTTACTCGAACCGAGCAGATACGCAGTATTTT
NA | TRBJ2-1 | TRBV7-3 | TRBD2 | CASSSPSAGRSYNEQFF | TGTGCCAGCAGCTCTCCCTCAGCGGGACGCTCCTACAATGAGCAGTTCTTC
NA | TRBJ2-7 | TRBV27 | TRBD1 | CASQRGQGGRSEQYF | TGTGCCAGCCAAAGGGGACAGGGTGGCCGGAGCGAGCAGTACTTC
NA | TRBJ2-1 | TRBV19 | TRBD1 | CASSLQGNEQFF | TGTGCCAGTAGTCTACAGGGGAATGAGCAGTTCTTC